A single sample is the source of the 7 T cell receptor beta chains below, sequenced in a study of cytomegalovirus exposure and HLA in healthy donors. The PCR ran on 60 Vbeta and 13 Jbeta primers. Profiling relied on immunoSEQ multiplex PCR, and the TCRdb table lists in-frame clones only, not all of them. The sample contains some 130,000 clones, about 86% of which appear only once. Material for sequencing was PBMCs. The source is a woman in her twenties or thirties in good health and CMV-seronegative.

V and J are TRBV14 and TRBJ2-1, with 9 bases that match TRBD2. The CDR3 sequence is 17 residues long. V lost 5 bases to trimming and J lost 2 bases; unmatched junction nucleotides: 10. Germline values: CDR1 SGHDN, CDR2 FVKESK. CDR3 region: CASSYARGGTTYNEQFF. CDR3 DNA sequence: TGTGCCAGCAGCTACGCGCGGGGGGGCACAACCTACAATGAGCAGTTCTTC.

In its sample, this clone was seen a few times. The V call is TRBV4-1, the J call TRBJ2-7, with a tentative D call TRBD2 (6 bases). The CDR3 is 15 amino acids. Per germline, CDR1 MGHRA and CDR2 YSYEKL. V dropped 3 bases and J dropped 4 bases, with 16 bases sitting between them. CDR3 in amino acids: CASSHTTGVLYEQYF. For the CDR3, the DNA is TGCGCCAGCAGCCATACCACGGGAGTCCTATACGAGCAGTACTTC.

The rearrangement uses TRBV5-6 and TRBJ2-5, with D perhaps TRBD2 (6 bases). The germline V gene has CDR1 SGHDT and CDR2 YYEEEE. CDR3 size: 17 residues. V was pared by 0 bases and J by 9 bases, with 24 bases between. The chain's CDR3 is CASSLVSGSGGRAPQYF. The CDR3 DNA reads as TGTGCCAGCAGCTTGGTCAGCGGTAGCGGTGGCCGGGCGCCCCAGTACTTC.

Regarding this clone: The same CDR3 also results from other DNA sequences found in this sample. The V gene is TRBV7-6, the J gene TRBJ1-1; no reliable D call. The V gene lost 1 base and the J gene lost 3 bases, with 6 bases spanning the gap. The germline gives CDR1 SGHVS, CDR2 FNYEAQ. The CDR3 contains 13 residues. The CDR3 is CASSLGHYTEAFF. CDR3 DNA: TGTGCCAGCAGCTTAGGTCACTACACTGAAGCTTTCTTT.

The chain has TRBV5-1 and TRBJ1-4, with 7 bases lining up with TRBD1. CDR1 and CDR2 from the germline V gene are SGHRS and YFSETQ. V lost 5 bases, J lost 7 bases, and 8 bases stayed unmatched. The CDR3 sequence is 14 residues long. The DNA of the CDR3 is TGCGCCAGCAGACAGGGGCAGCCCGGTGAAAAACTGTTTTTT. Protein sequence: CASRQGQPGEKLFF.

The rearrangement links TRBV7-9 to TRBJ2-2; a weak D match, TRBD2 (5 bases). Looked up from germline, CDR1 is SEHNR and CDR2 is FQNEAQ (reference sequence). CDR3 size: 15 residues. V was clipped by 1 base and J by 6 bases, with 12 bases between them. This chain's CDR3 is CASSLVRGRPGELFF. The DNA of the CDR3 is TGTGCCAGCAGCTTAGTGAGAGGGAGACCCGGGGAGCTGTTTTTT.

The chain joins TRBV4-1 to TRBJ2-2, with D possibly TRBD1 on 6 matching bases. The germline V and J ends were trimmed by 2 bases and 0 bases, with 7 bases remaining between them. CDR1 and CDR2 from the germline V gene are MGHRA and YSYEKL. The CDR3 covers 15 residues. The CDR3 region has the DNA TGCGCCAGCAGCCAACGGGACACGAACACCGGGGAGCTGTTTTTT. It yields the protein CASSQRDTNTGELFF.